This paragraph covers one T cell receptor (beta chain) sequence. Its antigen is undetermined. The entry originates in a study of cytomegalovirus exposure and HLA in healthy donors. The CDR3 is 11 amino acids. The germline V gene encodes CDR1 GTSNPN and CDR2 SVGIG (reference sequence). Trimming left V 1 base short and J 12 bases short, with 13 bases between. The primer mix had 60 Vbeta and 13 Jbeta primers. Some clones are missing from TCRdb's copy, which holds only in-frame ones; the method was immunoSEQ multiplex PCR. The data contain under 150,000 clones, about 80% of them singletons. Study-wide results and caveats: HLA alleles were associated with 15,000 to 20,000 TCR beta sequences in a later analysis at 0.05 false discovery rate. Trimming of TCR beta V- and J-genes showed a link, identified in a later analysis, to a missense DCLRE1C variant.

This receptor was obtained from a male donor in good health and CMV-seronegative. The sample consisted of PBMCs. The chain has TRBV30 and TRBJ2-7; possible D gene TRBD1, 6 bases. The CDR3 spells CAWSGGQRLYF. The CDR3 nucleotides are TGTGCCTGGAGTGGGGGGCAACGGCTGTACTTC.